The 9 T cell receptor beta chains reported below all come from one sample, sequenced in a study of blood T cells in healthy people across ages. Primed by a sample-barcoded 5' primer and a J-beta primer mix, a second PCR proceeded for about 6 to 11 cycles. TCRdb ran MiXCR on the 5' RACE reads and lists one entry per CDR3 protein. The data show about 930,000 distinct CDR3 sequences, with 25% to 30% seen just once and roughly 10% held by the top ten. These data are also associated with another study on T cells of mothers and their children.

Sequencing was carried out using blood. The receptors here all came from a woman aged 40 to 50 in good health.

The CDR3 DNA follows: TGTGCCAGCAGGCGAGGGCTGGAGACCCAGTACTTC. It yields the protein CASRRGLETQYF. The chain couples TRBV12-3 or TRBV12-4 to TRBJ2-5; D is possibly TRBD2 (5 bases). The V end was cut by 6 bases, the J end by 5 bases, with 10 bases between. This CDR3 region has 12 residues.

This rearrangement joins TRBV12-3 or TRBV12-4 to TRBJ1-3; D gene uncertain. The CDR3 consists of 17 residues. Trimming cost V 6 bases and J 0 bases, with 18 bases left between them. The CDR3 loop is CASRLPLRRFSGNTIYF. The CDR3 bases are TGTGCCAGCAGGTTGCCTCTTCGACGGTTCTCTGGAAACACCATATATTTT.

This clonotype has a handful of counts. J is TRBJ1-1 and V is TRBV6-1; tentatively, D is TRBD1 (5 bases). The CDR3 is 14 residues long. Germline V CDR1 and CDR2: MNHNS, SASEGT. The germline V and J ends were trimmed by 8 bases and 2 bases, with 15 bases remaining between them. CDR3 amino acids: CASVPTVHNTEAFF. The CDR3, as DNA: TGTGCCAGCGTTCCGACAGTCCATAACACTGAAGCTTTCTTT.

The J gene is TRBJ1-5, the V gene TRBV12-3 or TRBV12-4; the D is unclear. The CDR3 consists of 16 residues. V was trimmed by 11 bases and J by 3 bases, leaving 23 bases between them. CDR3 sequence reads: CAGTLLGGINNQPQHF. The CDR3 region has the DNA TGTGCCGGCACCTTACTTGGAGGGATTAACAATCAGCCCCAGCATTTT.

This clonotype was counted only a few times. The rearrangement joins TRBV5-1 to TRBJ2-1; tentative D call: TRBD1 (5 bases). The J call may be incorrect, as the DNA end agrees better with TRBJ2-7. This CDR3 comprises 14 residues. From germline, CDR1 is SGHRS and CDR2 YFSETQ. CDR3 residues: CASSLAAGSDEQYF. The CDR3 bases are TGCGCCAGCAGCTTGGCGGCAGGGTCGGACGAGCAGTACTTC.

The CDR3, as DNA: TGTGCCAGCAGCCAATTGCTAGCGGGGGTTGACGAGCAGTACTTC. It encodes CASSQLLAGVDEQYF. The chain employs TRBV14 and TRBJ2-7, with 10 nucleotides matching TRBD2. The CDR3 spans 15 residues. The V segment lost 2 bases and the J segment 5 bases; nucleotides outside the gene matches: 6. Germline V gene lookup returns CDR1 SGHDN and CDR2 FVKESK. Full variable domain (rest looked up from reference TRBV14 and TRBJ2-7): EAGVTQFPSHSVIEKGQTVTLRCDPISGHDNLYWYRRVMGKEIKFLLHFVKESKQDESGMPNNRFLAERTGGTYSTLKVQPAELEDSGVYFCASSQLLAGVDEQYFGPGTRLTVT.

This clonotype was counted a few times. This rearrangement joins TRBV28 to TRBJ1-5, with a weak D call TRBD1 (5 bases). The length of the CDR3 is 16 residues. Germline-derived CDR1 and CDR2 are MDHEN and SYDVKM. The V and J ends lost 7 bases and 5 bases respectively, with 21 bases between them. The CDR3 DNA reads TGTGCCAGCACCCCCTTCACAGGCGGATGGGATCAGCCCCAGCATTTT. Residues: CASTPFTGGWDQPQHF. The variable domain in full, with the rest retrieved from reference TRBV28 and TRBJ1-5, is DVKVTQSSRYLVKRTGEKVFLECVQDMDHENMFWYRQDPGLGLRLIYFSYDVKMKEKGDIPEGYSVSREKKERFSLILESASTNQTSMYLCASTPFTGGWDQPQHFGDGTRLSIL.

The table lists this clonotype with a few counts. The rearrangement links TRBV9 to TRBJ1-1; 12 bases are a match to TRBD1. Looked up from germline, CDR1 is SGDLS and CDR2 is YYNGEE. V shed 4 bases and J 3 bases; nucleotides not matched to a gene: 7. There are 16 residues in the CDR3. CDR3 nucleotide sequence: TGTGCCAGCAGCTCCCGGGACAGGGGGCGGGACACTGAAGCTTTCTTT. It encodes CASSSRDRGRDTEAFF.

The chain carries TRBV12-3 or TRBV12-4 and TRBJ1-2; 8 nucleotides line up with TRBD1. The junction had 16 bases not matched to a gene; V was cut back by 6 bases and J by 7 bases. The CDR3 covers 16 residues. CDR3 coding DNA: TGTGCCAGCAGCCCCGGGGCAGGGGGCTCTGGCTGTGGCTACACCTTC. It codes for CASSPGAGGSGCGYTF.